This T cell receptor (beta chain) was identified during a study of OX40 agonist ivuxolimab in advanced cancers. Study context: Hepatocellular carcinoma, melanoma, renal cell or head and neck cancer affected the dose-escalation patients. Mean age approximately 66 years, range 23 to 79; about 85% male. One hepatocellular carcinoma and a couple of cutaneous melanoma patients partially responded. Study results and caveats: At 0.1 to 3.0 mg/kg, CD4+ and CD8+ blood T cells expanded clonally by week 6.

Profiled with immunoSEQ multiplex PCR; TCRdb holds only in-frame clones, not every one. The sample yields about 76,000 clones, about 89% seen once. As to this clone: Its cognate antigen is unknown.

The germline V gene encodes CDR1 SQVTM and CDR2 ANQGSEA. Trimming cost V 7 bases and J 5 bases, with 27 bases left between them. This CDR3 has 17 amino acids. V and J are TRBV29-1 and TRBJ2-1; D may be TRBD1 (6 bases). The clonotype originates from an adult with an advanced solid tumor such as melanoma, head and neck, liver or kidney cancer. The specimen was CD4+ or CD8+ T cells sorted from blood, collected in a trial of the OX40 agonist ivuxolimab. The CDR3 protein is CSAEGETRPRYNNEQFF. CDR3 DNA: TGCAGCGCCGAGGGGGAGACTCGTCCGAGATATAACAATGAGCAGTTCTTC.